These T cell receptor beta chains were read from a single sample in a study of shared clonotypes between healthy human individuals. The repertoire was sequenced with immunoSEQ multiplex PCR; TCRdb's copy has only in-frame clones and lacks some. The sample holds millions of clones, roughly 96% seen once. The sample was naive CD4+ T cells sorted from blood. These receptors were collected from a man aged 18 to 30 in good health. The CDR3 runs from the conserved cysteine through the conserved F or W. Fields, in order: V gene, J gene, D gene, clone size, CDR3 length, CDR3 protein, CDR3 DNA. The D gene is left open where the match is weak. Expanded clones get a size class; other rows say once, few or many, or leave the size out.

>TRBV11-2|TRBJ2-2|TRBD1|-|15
CASSYGQGKVGELFF
TGTGCCAGCAGCTACGGACAGGGGAAGGTCGGGGAGCTGTTTTTT
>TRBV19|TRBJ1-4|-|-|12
CASSISGEKLFF
TGTGCCAGTAGTATATCAGGGGAAAAACTGTTTTTT
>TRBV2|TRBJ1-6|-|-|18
CASSEDKLGSSYNSPLHF
TGTGCCAGCAGTGAGGACAAGCTCGGCTCCTCCTATAATTCACCCCTCCACTTT
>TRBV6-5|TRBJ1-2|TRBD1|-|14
CASSTGTGVYGYTF
TGTGCCAGCAGCACCGGGACAGGGGTTTATGGCTACACCTTC
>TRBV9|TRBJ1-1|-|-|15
CASSVGGASVTEAFF
TGTGCCAGCAGCGTAGGGGGGGCAAGCGTCACTGAAGCTTTCTTT
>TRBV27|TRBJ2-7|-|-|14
CASSRTGIYYEQYF
TGTGCCAGCAGTAGGACGGGAATTTACTACGAGCAGTACTTC
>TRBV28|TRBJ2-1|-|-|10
CASSTPGQFF
TGTGCCAGCAGTACCCCCGGGCAGTTCTTC
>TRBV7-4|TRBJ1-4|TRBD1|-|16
CASSLAWRQGNEKLFF
TGTGCCAGCAGCTTAGCGTGGCGACAGGGGAACGAAAAACTGTTTTTT
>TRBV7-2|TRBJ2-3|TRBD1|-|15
CASSPRTGGTDTQYF
TGTGCCAGCAGCCCTAGGACAGGGGGCACAGATACGCAGTATTTT
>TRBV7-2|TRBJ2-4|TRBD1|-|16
CASSTGTVLAKNIQYF
TGTGCCAGCAGCACCGGGACAGTATTAGCCAAAAACATTCAGTACTTC
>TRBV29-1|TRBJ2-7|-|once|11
CSVALTDEQYF
TGCAGCGTTGCTCTTACTGACGAGCAGTACTTC
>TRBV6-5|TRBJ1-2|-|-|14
CASSYSGRGFGYTF
TGTGCCAGCAGTTACTCGGGTCGGGGCTTTGGCTACACCTTC
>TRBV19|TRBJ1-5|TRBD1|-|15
CASSIGQGRDQPQHF
TGTGCCAGTAGTATAGGACAGGGGAGGGATCAGCCCCAGCATTTT
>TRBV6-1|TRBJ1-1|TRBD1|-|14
CASRQTGLTTEAFF
TGTGCCAGCAGACAGACAGGGCTTACCACTGAAGCTTTCTTT
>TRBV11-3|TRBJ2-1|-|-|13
CASSLGFYNEQFF
TGTGCCAGCAGCTTAGGCTTCTACAATGAGCAGTTCTTC
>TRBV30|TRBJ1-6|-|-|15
CAWSVFELYNSPLHF
TGTGCCTGGAGTGTTTTTGAACTCTATAATTCACCCCTCCACTTT
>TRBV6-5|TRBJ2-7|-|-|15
CASSYSTTGPYEQYF
TGTGCCAGCAGTTACTCGACGACAGGCCCCTACGAGCAGTACTTC
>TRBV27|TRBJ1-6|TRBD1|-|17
CASSLRGGLGYNSPLHF
TGTGCCAGCAGTTTACGAGGGGGCCTGGGCTATAATTCACCCCTCCACTTT
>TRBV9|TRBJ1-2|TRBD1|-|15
CASSVGGQGEEGYTF
TGTGCCAGCAGCGTAGGAGGACAGGGGGAAGAAGGCTACACCTTC
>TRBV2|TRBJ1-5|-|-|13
CASTRTDSQPQHF
TGTGCCAGCACCAGGACAGACAGTCAGCCCCAGCATTTT
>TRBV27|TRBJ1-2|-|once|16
CASSLSWDSKGHGYTF
TGTGCCAGCAGTTTATCTTGGGACTCAAAGGGACATGGCTACACCTTC
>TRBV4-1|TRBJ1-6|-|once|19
CASSQEGLDLVGDNSPLHF
TGCGCCAGCAGCCAAGAAGGGCTCGACTTGGTCGGCGATAATTCACCCCTCCACTTT
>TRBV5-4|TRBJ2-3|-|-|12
CATGFGTDTQYF
TGTGCCACTGGCTTCGGCACAGATACGCAGTATTTT
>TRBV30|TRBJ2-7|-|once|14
CAWSEGGPTYEQYF
TGTGCCTGGAGCGAGGGGGGTCCCACCTACGAGCAGTACTTC
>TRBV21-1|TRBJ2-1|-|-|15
CASTSICVAHNEQFF
TGTGCCAGCACCTCCATATGCGTAGCCCACAATGAGCAGTTCTTC
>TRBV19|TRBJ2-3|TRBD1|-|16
CASSILTGASTDTQYF
TGTGCCAGTAGTATCCTGACAGGGGCTAGCACAGATACGCAGTATTTT
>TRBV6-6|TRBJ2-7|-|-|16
CASSLLGGPASYEQYF
TGTGCCAGCAGTCTATTGGGCGGTCCTGCCTCCTACGAGCAGTACTTC
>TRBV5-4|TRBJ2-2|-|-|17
CASSLGGRAGDTGELFF
TGTGCCAGCTCCCTAGGGGGGAGGGCCGGTGACACCGGGGAGCTGTTTTTT
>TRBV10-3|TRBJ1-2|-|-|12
CAISESGRGYTF
TGTGCCATCAGTGAGTCGGGTAGAGGCTACACCTTC
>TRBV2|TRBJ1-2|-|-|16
CSRTVGPGLFNYGYTF
TGTTCACGGACCGTGGGGCCCGGCCTTTTTAACTATGGCTACACCTTC
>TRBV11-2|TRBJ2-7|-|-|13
CASSSTGNYEQYF
TGTGCCAGCAGCTCTACAGGGAACTACGAGCAGTACTTC
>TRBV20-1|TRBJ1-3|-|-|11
CSAAEGNTIYF
TGCAGTGCCGCGGAAGGAAACACCATATATTTT
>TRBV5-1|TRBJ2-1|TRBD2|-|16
CASSRALRTSGNEQFF
TGCGCCAGCAGCCGGGCGTTAAGGACTAGCGGCAATGAGCAGTTCTTC
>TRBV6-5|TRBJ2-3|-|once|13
CASSLEGWDTQYF
TGTGCCAGCAGCCTTGAGGGCTGGGATACGCAGTATTTT
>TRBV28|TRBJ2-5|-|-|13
CASSLPRSGTQYF
TGTGCCAGCAGTTTACCCAGGAGTGGGACCCAGTACTTC
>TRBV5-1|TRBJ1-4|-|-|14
CASSSGTRGEKLFF
TGCGCCAGCAGCTCAGGGACGAGGGGTGAAAAACTGTTTTTT
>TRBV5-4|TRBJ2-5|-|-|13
CASSLGRQETQYF
TGTGCCAGCAGCTTGGGGAGACAAGAGACCCAGTACTTC
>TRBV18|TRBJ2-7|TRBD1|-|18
CASSLKDRPYSGTHEQYF
TGTGCCAGCTCGTTAAAGGACAGGCCTTACTCGGGAACCCACGAGCAGTACTTC
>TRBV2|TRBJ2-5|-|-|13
CASSGGVVGTQYF
TGTGCCAGCAGTGGTGGGGTAGTAGGGACCCAGTACTTC
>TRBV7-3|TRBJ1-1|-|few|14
CASSLTGVNTEAFF
TGTGCCAGCAGCTTAACGGGGGTGAACACTGAAGCTTTCTTT
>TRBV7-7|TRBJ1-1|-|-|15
CASSLSKPRRTEAFF
TGTGCTAGCAGCCTTTCGAAGCCCAGGAGGACTGAAGCTTTCTTT
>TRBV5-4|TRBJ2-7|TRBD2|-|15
CASSSGTSASYEQYF
TGTGCCAGCAGCTCCGGGACTAGCGCCTCCTACGAGCAGTACTTC
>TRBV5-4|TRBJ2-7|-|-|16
CASRSAQDGLPYEQYF
TGTGCCAGCAGATCCGCCCAGGACGGTCTCCCCTACGAGCAGTACTTC
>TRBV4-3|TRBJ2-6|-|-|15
CASSQVMGGANVLTF
TGCGCCAGCAGCCAGGTGATGGGTGGGGCCAACGTCCTGACTTTC
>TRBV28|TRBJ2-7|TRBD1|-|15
CASSVPGGLTHEQYF
TGTGCCAGCAGTGTCCCAGGGGGCCTAACCCACGAGCAGTACTTC
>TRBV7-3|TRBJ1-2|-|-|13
CAIREGEPYGYTF
TGTGCCATCAGGGAGGGGGAGCCGTATGGCTACACCTTC
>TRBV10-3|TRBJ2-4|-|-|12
CAISDGTNIQYF
TGTGCCATCAGTGATGGGACGAACATTCAGTACTTC
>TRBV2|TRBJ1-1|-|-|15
CASRGVRGINTEAFF
TGTGCCAGCAGGGGTGTCCGGGGGATTAACACTGAAGCTTTCTTT
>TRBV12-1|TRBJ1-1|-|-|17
CASSFGTELGFGTEAFF
TGTGCCAGCAGCTTTGGAACGGAGTTGGGATTCGGCACTGAAGCTTTCTTT
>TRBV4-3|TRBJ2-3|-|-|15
CASSQEDRSTDTQYF
TGCGCCAGCAGCCAAGAGGACCGTAGCACAGATACGCAGTATTTT
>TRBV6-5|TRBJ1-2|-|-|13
CASKGTVRYGYTF
TGTGCCAGCAAGGGAACCGTTCGTTATGGCTACACCTTC
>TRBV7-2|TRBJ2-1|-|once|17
CASSLEGHVTSYNEQFF
TGTGCCAGCAGCTTAGAGGGTCACGTAACCTCCTACAATGAGCAGTTCTTC
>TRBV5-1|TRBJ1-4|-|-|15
CASSLRTDTNEKLFF
TGCGCCAGCAGCTTACGGACGGATACTAATGAAAAACTGTTTTTT
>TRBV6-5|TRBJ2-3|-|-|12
CASSPPTDTQYF
TGTGCCAGCAGCCCTCCAACGGATACGCAGTATTTT
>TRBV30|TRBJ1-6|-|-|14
CAWVQGLGNSPLHF
TGTGCCTGGGTACAGGGTTTGGGGAATTCACCCCTCCACTTT